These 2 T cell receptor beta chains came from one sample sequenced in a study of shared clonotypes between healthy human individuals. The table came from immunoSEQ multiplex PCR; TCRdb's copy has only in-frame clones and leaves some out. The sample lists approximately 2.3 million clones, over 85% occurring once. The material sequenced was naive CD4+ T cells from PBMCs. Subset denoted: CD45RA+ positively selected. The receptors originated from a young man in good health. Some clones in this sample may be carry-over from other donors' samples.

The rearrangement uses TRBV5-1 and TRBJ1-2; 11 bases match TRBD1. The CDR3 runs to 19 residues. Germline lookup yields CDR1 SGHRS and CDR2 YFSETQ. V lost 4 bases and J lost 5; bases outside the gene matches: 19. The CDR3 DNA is TGCGCCAGCAGCCCGAACCCCCTTACTTGGGACAGGGGGTCTTATGGCTACACCTTC. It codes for CASSPNPLTWDRGSYGYTF.

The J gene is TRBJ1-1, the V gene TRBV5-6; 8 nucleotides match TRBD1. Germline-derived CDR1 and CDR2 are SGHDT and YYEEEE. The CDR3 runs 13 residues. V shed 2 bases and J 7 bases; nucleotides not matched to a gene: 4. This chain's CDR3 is CASSFAGTGEAFF. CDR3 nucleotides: TGTGCCAGCAGCTTTGCGGGGACAGGTGAAGCTTTCTTT.